This TCR beta chain was documented in a study of T-cell memory formation after mild COVID-19. Overall study context: Most TCR clusters belonged to a single donor.

Germline CDR1 reads SGHNT; CDR2 reads YYREEE (reference sequence). This CDR3 has 15 residues. V lost 0 bases to trimming and J lost 0 bases, with 9 bases between them. TCRdb reanalysed the 5' RACE reads using MiXCR and keeps one entry per CDR3 protein. The table records 50,000 to 70,000 distinct CDR3 sequences, less than 15% of them present only once. The sample consisted of PBMCs or a T cell subset sorted from them (not recorded which). The receptor was isolated from a man aged 18 to 30 who had mild COVID-19 (a few samples of this study predate the infection). Cell type and time point are not known. The chain joins TRBV5-4 to TRBJ1-2; D gene unclear. CDR3 region: CASSLGRAANYGYTF. DNA for the CDR3: TGTGCCAGCAGCTTGGGCCGGGCTGCTAACTATGGCTACACCTTC.